Presented here are 14 T cell receptor beta chains from one specimen sequenced in a study of control samples from healthy donors and cancer patients. Clones were sequenced by immunoSEQ multiplex PCR, and TCRdb holds only the in-frame ones, with some missing. The data hold 160,000 or so clones, with approximately 90% observed a single time. Sequencing used blood. The receptors here all came from a woman younger than 45 in good health.

The gene calls are TRBV12-2 and TRBJ1-3. TRBV12-2 is given as a pseudogene. The CDR3 contains 14 residues. The CDR3 here is CASRGGRAGNTIYF. CDR3 nucleotides: TGTGCAAGTCGAGGGGGGAGAGCTGGAAACACCATATATTTT.

This sequence joins TRBV15 and TRBJ2-1; D remains unclear. Germline-derived CDR1 and CDR2 are LNHNV and YYDKDF (reference sequence). The length of the CDR3 is 14 residues. Trimming left V 0 bases short and J 8 bases short, with 11 bases between. This CDR3 is CATSRDAGDHEQFF. In DNA, the CDR3 is TGTGCCACCAGCAGAGATGCCGGTGACCATGAGCAGTTCTTC.

The sample holds one count of this clone. J is TRBJ2-2 and V is TRBV2, with D unclear. Trimming removed 8 bases from V and 3 bases from J, with 4 bases in between. Germline lookup yields CDR1 SNHLY and CDR2 FYNNEI. The CDR3 totals 11 residues. The CDR3 region is CASYHTGELFF. The CDR3, as DNA: TGTGCCAGCTATCACACCGGGGAGCTGTTTTTT.

The V call is TRBV7-9, the J call TRBJ1-4; the match to TRBD1 covers 7 bases. J gave up 6 bases and V 5 bases, and 9 bases lay outside the gene matches. The CDR3 is 15 amino acids. CDR1 and CDR2 from the germline V gene are SEHNR and FQNEAQ (reference sequence). The CDR3 here is CASSIRQGGYEKLFF. CDR3 DNA sequence: TGTGCCAGCAGCATCAGACAGGGAGGATATGAAAAACTGTTTTTT.

V and J are TRBV10-1 and TRBJ2-7, with TRBD2 identical over 10 bases. The V gene's germline CDR1 is WNHNN and CDR2 SYGVQD (reference sequence). Trimming cost V 3 bases and J 7 bases; bases outside gene matches: 9. CDR3 length equals 15 residues. In DNA form, the CDR3 reads TGCGCCAGCAGTGATTCGCTAGCGGGAGTTGGAGAGCAGTACTTC. This sequence encodes CASSDSLAGVGEQYF.

This chain connects TRBV19 to TRBJ1-1; 9 nucleotides line up with TRBD1. V trimming: 7 bases; J trimming: 4 bases; junction bases outside the gene matches: 4. The germline V gene encodes CDR1 LNHDA and CDR2 SQIVND (reference sequence). The CDR3 has 13 amino acids. As DNA, the CDR3 is TGTGCCAGTAAAAGGACAGGGGCCACTGAAGCTTTCTTT. It yields the protein CASKRTGATEAFF.

This chain links TRBV4-1 with TRBJ1-4; no firm D call. The CDR3 contains 13 residues. Germline lookup yields CDR1 MGHRA and CDR2 YSYEKL. V lost 6 bases and J 7 bases, leaving 12 bases between the germline ends. CDR3 sequence: CASRDPAGEKLFF. CDR3 nucleotides: TGCGCCAGCAGGGACCCTGCGGGTGAAAAACTGTTTTTT.

This chain connects TRBV27 to TRBJ2-3; tentative D call: TRBD2 (6 bases). Germline lookup yields CDR1 MNHEY and CDR2 SMNVEV (reference sequence). This CDR3 is 15 amino acids long. V was pared by 4 bases and J by 0 bases, with 11 bases between. This CDR3 reads CASSSAGTSTDTQYF. Written as DNA, the CDR3 is TGTGCCAGCAGTTCAGCCGGGACTAGCACAGATACGCAGTATTTT.

The chain recombines TRBV18 with TRBJ1-1, with D unresolved. The CDR3 has 15 residues. The V gene lost 3 bases and the J gene lost 3 bases, with 14 bases spanning the gap. The V gene's germline CDR1 is KGHSH and CDR2 LQKENI. Here the CDR3 reads CASSPVPGLDTEAFF. In nucleotides, the CDR3 is TGTGCCAGCTCACCGGTCCCCGGATTGGACACTGAAGCTTTCTTT.

This sequence joins TRBV7-2 and TRBJ2-7; no clear D gene. Trimming removed 3 bases at V and 3 bases at J, with 15 bases between. This CDR3 spans 15 amino acids. Germline values: CDR1 SGHTA, CDR2 FQGNSA. The CDR3 region is CASSLLGRVGYEQYF. DNA for the CDR3: TGTGCCAGCAGCTTGCTCGGACGGGTGGGCTACGAGCAGTACTTC.

This clone was recorded only once. V is TRBV28 and J is TRBJ1-3, with unresolved D. V gave up 3 bases and J gave up 0 bases, with 9 bases separating them. The CDR3 is made up of 15 amino acids. Germline assignment: CDR1 MDHEN and CDR2 SYDVKM. CDR3 sequence (DNA): TGTGCCAGCAGTTTCTCCCGGGTCTCTGGAAACACCATATATTTT. Encoded protein: CASSFSRVSGNTIYF.

The rearrangement uses TRBV7-8 and TRBJ2-7; D is undetermined. Trimming pared 5 bases from V and 4 bases from J, leaving 9 bases between. The length of the CDR3 is 12 residues. CDR1 is SGHVS and CDR2 is FQNEAQ in the germline V gene. The CDR3 loop is CASSQRDYEQYF. The DNA for the CDR3 is TGTGCCAGCAGCCAAAGAGATTACGAGCAGTACTTC.

The CDR3 DNA reads TGTGCCAGTTTCTCAGCGGGAGGTAACGAGCAGTACTTC. Its translation: CASFSAGGNEQYF. This chain uses TRBV19 with TRBJ2-7, with TRBD2 matching over 9 bases. The J segment lost 5 bases and the V segment lost 8 bases, leaving 7 bases of the junction unmatched. CDR1 is LNHDA, CDR2 SQIVND, per germline (reference sequence). The CDR3 spans 13 residues.

This clone has just one count. This chain links TRBV6-2 or TRBV6-3 with TRBJ1-5; D gene unclear. Trimming cost V 2 bases and J 5 bases, with 10 bases left between them. Germline V gene sequence: CDR1 MNHEY, CDR2 SVGEGT. This CDR3 is built from 14 residues. Written as DNA, the CDR3 is TGTGCCAGCAGTTACGAGGGAATCCATCAGCCCCAGCATTTT. Amino acid sequence: CASSYEGIHQPQHF.